This T cell receptor beta chain was observed in a study of blood T cells in healthy people across ages. This clonotype has a handful of counts. From germline, CDR1 is MNHEY and CDR2 SMNVEV (reference sequence). V was clipped by 7 bases and J by 0 bases; unmatched bases: 5. The CDR3 extends over 14 amino acids. Combining a sample-barcoded 5' primer with a J-beta primer mix, a second PCR ran for roughly 7 to 11 cycles. TCRdb reanalysed the 5' RACE reads using MiXCR and keeps one entry per CDR3 protein. The profile shows 590,000 or so distinct CDR3 sequences, about 30% of them singletons. The chain recombines TRBV27 with TRBJ2-7; 8 bases are a match to TRBD2. This TCR was sampled from a woman aged 80 or over in good health. Sequenced: blood. The CDR3 sequence is CASKLGTSSYEQYF. The CDR3 region has the DNA TGTGCCAGCAAATTGGGGACTAGCTCCTACGAGCAGTACTTC.